A single sample gave rise to the 17 T cell receptor beta chains below, sequenced in a study of regulatory T cells in long-lasting Graves disease. Combining iRepertoire HTBI primers with Arm-PCR of CDR3 regions, the authors built TCR beta libraries. One entry per CDR3 protein results from TCRdb running MiXCR on the multiplex PCR reads. The data contain around 480,000 distinct CDR3 sequences, roughly 17% of them singletons. The time point here: newly diagnosed GD, antithyroid drugs for less than 3 months. Following extraction of RNA from PBMCs, that RNA was used to make the TCR library. These data are also associated with another study on T cells in Graves' hyperthyroidism and ophthalmopathy.

Material: peripheral blood mononuclear cells (PBMCs), obtained at new diagnosis, from a patient treated with antithyroid drugs. The receptor set was obtained from a man aged 35-49 years with Graves disease.

This clonotype was counted many times. The chain is built from TRBV2 and TRBJ2-1, with 10 positions matching TRBD2. V was pared by 6 bases and J by 4 bases, with 9 bases of the junction left unmatched. There are 16 residues in the CDR3. The germline CDR1 and CDR2 sequences are SNHLY and FYNNEI. CDR3 amino acids: CASRGTSDEFYNEQFF. The CDR3, as DNA: TGTGCCAGCAGGGGGACTAGCGACGAATTTTACAATGAGCAGTTCTTC.

This chain uses TRBV29-1 with TRBJ2-3; 9 positions agree with TRBD2. Trimming at V came to 1 base and at J to 6 bases, leaving 8 bases not matched to a gene. CDR1 and CDR2 (germline): SQVTM, ANQGSEA. This CDR3 has 15 amino acids. As DNA, the CDR3 is TGCAGCGTTGAAGGATTAGCGGGAGTGGGGGATACGCAGTATTTT. Translation: CSVEGLAGVGDTQYF.

The rearrangement uses TRBV14 and TRBJ2-2; 11 bases align to TRBD2. This CDR3 comprises 19 residues. The trim removed 0 bases at V and 4 bases at J, leaving 10 bases unmatched. In germline, CDR1 is SGHDN, CDR2 FVKESK. CDR3 in DNA: TGTGCCAGCAGCCAAGATCGACTAGCGGGACCACCCGGCACCGGGGAGCTGTTTTTT. It codes for CASSQDRLAGPPGTGELFF. Filled out from reference TRBV14 and TRBJ2-2, the complete variable domain reads EAGVTQFPSHSVIEKGQTVTLRCDPISGHDNLYWYRRVMGKEIKFLLHFVKESKQDESGMPNNRFLAERTGGTYSTLKVQPAELEDSGVYFCASSQDRLAGPPGTGELFFGEGSRLTVL.

This clonotype was observed many times. V and J are TRBV20-1 and TRBJ2-1; 10 bases agree with TRBD1. The CDR3 has 14 residues. The germline V gene has CDR1 DFQATT and CDR2 SNEGSKA (reference sequence). Losses at the gene ends were 5 bases for V and 4 bases for J; bases not matched to a gene: 5. The CDR3 coding sequence is TGCAGTGCTCCGGACAGGGGGGGGTACAATGAGCAGTTCTTC. Protein sequence: CSAPDRGGYNEQFF.

This clonotype was picked up a small number of times. A much larger clone is a single base away; this may be a read error. This chain connects TRBV11-3 to TRBJ2-7; tentatively, D is TRBD1 (6 bases). The germline CDR1 and CDR2 sequences are SGHNT and YENEEA. This CDR3 comprises 16 residues. V was shortened by 2 bases and J by 3 bases, with 17 bases between the two germline ends. This CDR3 reads CASSLSSSRGYYEQYF. The CDR3 DNA sequence: TGTGCCAGCAGCTTATCTTCTAGCAGGGGATACTACGAGCAGTACTTC.

This clonotype was counted many times. The V call is TRBV28, the J call TRBJ1-6; 8 bases fit TRBD1. J gave up 9 bases and V 7 bases, and 14 bases lay outside the gene matches. Looked up from germline, CDR1 is MDHEN and CDR2 is SYDVKM. CDR3 length equals 16 residues. CDR3: CASTLAGGVQTSPLHF. As DNA, the CDR3 is TGTGCCAGCACCTTGGCAGGGGGCGTACAAACTTCACCCCTCCACTTT.

This clonotype was seen repeatedly, ten times or more. This chain joins TRBV5-1 and TRBJ2-7, with TRBD1 matching 7 bases. Germline V gene sequence: CDR1 SGHRS, CDR2 YFSETQ. The CDR3 length is 14 residues. Trimming cost V 3 bases and J 6 bases; bases outside gene matches: 9. The CDR3 DNA sequence: TGCGCCAGCAGCTCCACAGGGGATTCAGGCGAGCAGTACTTC. Translation gives CASSSTGDSGEQYF.

This chain links TRBV7-2 with TRBJ2-2; a weak D match, TRBD1 (6 bases). Germline V lookup: CDR1 SGHTA, CDR2 FQGNSA. This CDR3 is 18 amino acids long. Trimming removed 5 bases at V and 0 bases at J, with 19 bases between. In DNA form, the CDR3 reads TGTGCCAGCAGCCTAGGGCAGATTACAGGGTCGAACACCGGGGAGCTGTTTTTT. Its translation is CASSLGQITGSNTGELFF. The full variable domain, rest sourced from reference TRBV7-2 and TRBJ2-2, is GAGVSQSPSNKVTEKGKDVELRCDPISGHTALYWYRQSLGQGLEFLIYFQGNSAPDKSGLPSDRFSAERTGGSVSTLTIQRTQQEDSAVYLCASSLGQITGSNTGELFFGEGSRLTVL.

This clonotype turned up a few times. The J gene is TRBJ2-1, the V gene TRBV20-1; 11 nucleotides line up with TRBD2. The germline V gene encodes CDR1 DFQATT and CDR2 SNEGSKA (reference sequence). The CDR3 runs to 15 residues. The CDR3 loop is CSRDNSGRAGNEQFF. The CDR3 nucleotides are TGCAGCCGAGATAATAGCGGGAGGGCCGGCAATGAGCAGTTCTTC.

V is TRBV12-5 and J is TRBJ2-7, with TRBD1 matching 7 bases. Germline V CDR1 and CDR2: LGHNT, FRNRAP. Trimming at V came to 1 base and at J to 5 bases, leaving 5 bases not matched to a gene. The CDR3 is 14 amino acids. CDR3 sequence reads: CASGLGDRAHEQYF. The CDR3 coding sequence is TGTGCTAGTGGTTTGGGGGACAGAGCCCACGAGCAGTACTTC.

This clonotype came up many times. The chain employs TRBV28 and TRBJ2-7; 13 bases agree with TRBD2. Germline V gives CDR1 MDHEN, CDR2 SYDVKM. The CDR3 extends over 16 amino acids. The V and J ends lost 3 bases and 7 bases, in that order; junction bases with no gene match: 9. The CDR3 DNA reads TGTGCCAGCAGTTTTCCCGGGACTAGCGGGATCAGAGAGCAGTACTTC. Translating it yields CASSFPGTSGIREQYF. The full variable domain, rest sourced from reference TRBV28 and TRBJ2-7, is DVKVTQSSRYLVKRTGEKVFLECVQDMDHENMFWYRQDPGLGLRLIYFSYDVKMKEKGDIPEGYSVSREKKERFSLILESASTNQTSMYLCASSFPGTSGIREQYFGPGTRLTVT.

There are many counts of this clonotype. This sequence joins TRBV7-3 and TRBJ2-3; no clear D gene. V lost 0 bases, J lost 5 bases, and 6 bases lay in between. The germline V gene encodes CDR1 SGHTA and CDR2 FQGTGA. The CDR3 sequence is 13 residues long. CDR3 nucleotide sequence: TGTGCCAGCAGCTTAACATCGGGAGATACGCAGTATTTT. Protein: CASSLTSGDTQYF.

This chain links TRBV20-1 with TRBJ2-3, with D perhaps TRBD2 (6 bases). This CDR3 spans 14 amino acids. The germline V and J ends were trimmed by 6 bases and 0 bases, with 13 bases remaining between them. Germline CDR1 and CDR2: DFQATT and SNEGSKA (reference sequence). The CDR3 bases are TGCAGTGCCACTTGGCGGGGCAGCACAGATACGCAGTATTTT. Translating gives CSATWRGSTDTQYF.

The chain uses TRBV30 and TRBJ2-7, with 7 bases aligning to TRBD2. CDR1 and CDR2 from the germline V gene are GTSNPN and SVGIG (reference sequence). This CDR3 contains 14 residues. V was clipped by 3 bases and J by 2 bases; unmatched bases: 7. The CDR3 loop reads CAWSHLGLAYEQYF. The CDR3 nucleotides are TGTGCCTGGAGCCACCTCGGACTAGCCTACGAGCAGTACTTC. The complete variable domain, with remaining parts taken from reference TRBV30 and TRBJ2-7, reads SQTIHQWPATLVQPVGSPLSLECTVEGTSNPNLYWYRQAAGRGLQLLFYSVGIGQISSEVPQNLSASRPQDRQFILSSKKLLLSDSGFYLCAWSHLGLAYEQYFGPGTRLTVT.

V gene TRBV12-3 or TRBV12-4 combines with J gene TRBJ2-7, with 14 bases matching TRBD2. V lost 6 bases and J lost 4; bases outside the gene matches: 5. The CDR3 consists of 15 residues. CDR3 amino acids: CASRSRLAGGYEQYF. CDR3 DNA: TGTGCCAGCAGGTCGAGACTAGCGGGAGGGTACGAGCAGTACTTC.

This chain links TRBV28 with TRBJ1-2; tentatively, D is TRBD1 (5 bases). This CDR3 comprises 14 residues. Germline V gene lookup returns CDR1 MDHEN and CDR2 SYDVKM. Trimming stripped 7 bases from V and 7 bases from J, with 19 bases between. CDR3 nucleotides: TGTGCCAGCACCGAATTGGGGGGGATCCCTGGCTACACCTTC. The encoded protein is CASTELGGIPGYTF.

This rearrangement joins TRBV11-2 to TRBJ2-1; 11 bases align to TRBD2. The CDR3 consists of 16 residues. Germline V gene sequence: CDR1 SGHAT, CDR2 FQNNGV. The V segment lost 5 bases and the J segment 3 bases; nucleotides outside the gene matches: 6. The DNA of the CDR3 is TGTGCCAGCAGCATTAGCGGGAGGGCCTACTACAATGAGCAGTTCTTC. Protein product: CASSISGRAYYNEQFF.